The present T cell receptor beta chain was sequenced within a study of cytomegalovirus exposure and HLA in healthy donors. Study outcomes and limitations: Some TCR beta chains (about 180 of them) were listed as cytomegalovirus-associated.

Donors were drawn from the approximately 120-subject validation cohort, separate from the approximately 680-subject first cohort. Germline loops: CDR1 MNHNS, CDR2 SASEGT. This CDR3 has 16 residues. The J segment lost 5 bases and the V segment lost 3 bases, leaving 10 bases of the junction unmatched. Sequencing used immunoSEQ multiplex PCR; TCRdb keeps in-frame clones, though not all of them. The sample shows some 84,000 clones, roughly 93% of them seen only once. Worth noting for this clone: The antigen is not known.

Sequenced material: PBMCs. The source is a man aged 30-40 years in good health and CMV-seronegative. The chain is built from TRBV6-1 and TRBJ2-3; TRBD1 aligns across 8 bases. The CDR3 here is CASSDLGAGGRDTQYF. CDR3 nucleotides: TGTGCCAGCAGTGATTTAGGGGCAGGGGGCCGAGATACGCAGTATTTT.